Described below is a single TCR beta chain sequence and its context. The sample holds a few counts of this clone. It lacks a known antigen. It has no much larger one-base neighbor in the sample; base qualities were not kept. The CDR3 contains 13 residues, cysteine and phenylalanine counted. Only the CDR3 region is kept as DNA, spanning 39 bases read in frame from base 1. Deletion took 2 bases off V and 9 bases off J, with a span of 11 bases between the germline ends. As encoded in the germline V gene, CDR1 is LGHNA while CDR2 is YNFKEQ. Library construction relied on the immunoSEQ multiplex PCR assay. For the multiplex PCR, a mixture combining 60 forward primers for TCR Vbeta segments and 13 reverse primers for TCR Jbeta segments was used. Amplification of the CDR3 region of rearranged TCR beta genes was performed with a multiplex PCR assay on genomic DNA. The Illumina HiSeq System was used to sequence the amplified TCR beta libraries as 87-base-pair reads. As for how the authors treated the data: In a later analysis, about 80 million unique TCR beta chains were counted across the 690 or so repertoires, and approximately 11 million of these chains were shared by at least two donors. A nearest-neighbor algorithm error-corrected the raw reads and collapsed the reads into unique sequences, merging closely related sequences to remove PCR and sequencing errors. Alignment of CDR3 sequences to IMGT reference sequences was used to assign V, D and J gene segments. Each retained sequence needed at least a six-nucleotide match to both a V gene segment and a J gene segment. Rearrangements were classified as productive when the CDR3 lacked stop codons and remained in frame with V and J, and all other rearrangements were classified as non-productive. CDR3 was defined according to IMGT convention as the region running from the second conserved V-encoded cysteine to the conserved J-encoded phenylalanine. The earlier analysis of fewer than 700 of the donors excluded sequences that lacked an unambiguous match to a single V gene segment. An earlier analysis of over 450 of the donors classified V segments as functional when productive rearrangements were above 56.7% and as segregating when the standard deviation between donors was above 5%. A statistical classification framework was developed to diagnose cytomegalovirus status using the catalog of TCR beta chain sequences. In a later analysis, V and J genes were assigned by comparing TCR nucleotide sequences against IMGT/GENE-DB human TR gene sequences. In a later analysis, CDR3 sequences and most-parsimonious VDJ recombination scenarios were assigned using the TCRdist pipeline. A later analysis defined each TCR beta chain by its CDR3 amino acid sequence plus V-gene family, and excluded reads lacking a unique V-gene family. To address suspected cross-contamination and a sequencing artifact, a later analysis removed 450 to 700 highly shared, low-generation-probability nucleotide sequences. In a later analysis, a clonal expansion index for each public chain was calculated from normalized within-repertoire ranks of inferred template counts. Generation probabilities in a later analysis came from a VDJ recombination model fitted to out-of-frame rearrangements, and those results were checked against IGoR. In a later analysis, hypergeometric tests were used to score TCR-TCR, TCR-HLA and TCR-CMV co-occurrence, with a repertoire-size bias correction applied to TCR pairs. In a later analysis, false discovery rates were estimated by permuting HLA or CMV assignments 20 times. In a later analysis, co-occurring TCRs were grouped using DBSCAN, and TCRdist sequence similarity was added for clustering within HLA-allele-positive subsets. For co-occurrence clustering, repertoires with fewer than 30,000 or more than 120,000 public chains were excluded, along with about five repertoires with anomalous nucleotide sharing. TCRdb retrieved this table from immuneACCESS and kept in-frame rearrangements only. Not all clones are present; in checked studies, unresolved V genes account for under half, and no reason is known for the remainder. The V and J calls and clone size come from that table; D and trimming were worked out from the DNA. This sample gives fewer than 150,000 clones in total; 65% to 85% of them show up just once. Clones ranked in the top ten supply approximately 2.3% of the sample.

The data were taken from a study of cytomegalovirus exposure and HLA in healthy donors (dated by TCRdb to 2016 to 2017). Notes on the research overall: According to an earlier analysis of a few hundred of the donors, 150 million to 200 million T cells yielded 117 million unique TCR beta sequences and about 300 Gb of sequence data. An early release that covered about 600 HLA-typed donors contained about 300 gigabases of sequencing data and approximately 85 million unique TCR sequences. The genetic ancestry cluster associated with self-reported Caucasian donors included 80% to 90% of the roughly 360 genotyped donors. The study aimed to test whether cataloging public T cell receptors could reveal signatures of past pathogen exposure. The T cell repertoires of several hundred subjects were profiled by immunosequencing and related to cytomegalovirus serostatus. Besides the first cohort of roughly 660 subjects, a separate validation cohort made up of 90 to 150 different subjects was used. The study combined high-throughput TCR immunosequencing, statistical association of individual TCRs with disease status, and machine learning to predict cytomegalovirus infection status. A later analysis re-examined previously published TCR beta repertoires from over 500 donors and added high-resolution HLA genotyping to investigate patterns of TCR occurrence. In the later analysis, no new phenotypic data were used to find candidate immune exposures; instead, reliance was placed on TCR beta sequences and their occurrence across donors. An earlier analysis of fewer than 750 of the donors used high-throughput TCR beta sequencing to judge whether each TCR beta V gene segment behaved as functional or pseudogenic. Donor age, sex, ethnicity and CMV serostatus were compiled together with the repertoire data. A later genetic analysis took genome-wide SNP genotypes for about 55% of the 666 donors and used that subset as a discovery cohort. Every repertoire in the discovery cohort had been generated on one and the same sequencing platform. Both class I and class II loci were covered by HLA typing, at four-digit resolution. Typing coverage varied by locus: roughly 620-630 donors for A, B, C, DRB1 and DQB1; roughly 500 for DQA1; 600 to 610 for DPA1; approximately 490 for DPB1. Because of strong linkage in the cohort, 5 or 6 DR-DQ haplotypes were treated as single units for association and clustering. On average, roughly 240,000 unique TCR beta nucleotide sequences were sequenced per donor among a few hundred genotyped donors of the cohort, with roughly 18% of those sequences being non-productive. General findings and caveats noted by the study authors: A later analysis associated 15,000 to 20,000 TCR beta sequences with specific HLA alleles at a false discovery rate of 0.05. V-gene and J-gene trimming of TCR beta chains was associated with a missense DCLRE1C variant in a later genetic analysis, and the association was replicated in an independent cohort. Because counts were too low, 15 to 20 rarely observed V segments, including chromosome 9 orphons, were excluded from the earlier analysis of some 540 of the donors. Across donors, most TCR sequences were observed very rarely, whereas some public TCRs were present in many individuals. A cluster of highly shared sequence variants was judged likely to be a technical artifact of the sequencing pipeline. According to a later analysis, TCR association rates differed among HLA loci, with DRB1 alleles showing the most associated TCRs and HLA-C alleles showing the fewest. Linkage disequilibrium might explain the correlated functional status among segregating V segments, but an unknown experimental factor could not be excluded. In this cohort, only TCR beta chains were sequenced, and detectable features were limited by the absence of alpha or paired-chain data. The study listed approximately 150 TCR beta chains as associated with cytomegalovirus. Broadly in line with IMGT annotations, most TCR beta V segments showed up in productive rearrangements about 90% or about 30% of the time in an earlier analysis of 450 to 750 of the donors. Most CMV-associated TCR beta chains appeared to be HLA-restricted in a later analysis, and the HLA associations seemed to be driven largely by CMV exposure. A further reported finding was that TCR beta sequences accurately predicted the HLA-A and HLA-B alleles for most subjects in the first cohort. In vitro tests confirmed that three of the cytomegalovirus-associated TCR beta chains recognize cytomegalovirus antigens. Presence/absence analyses assumed roughly uniform sequencing depth across donors, an assumption that may not hold. According to a later analysis, parvovirus B19, influenza, CMV and Epstein-Barr virus appeared linked to several top co-occurrence clusters. Because some donors lacked HLA typing at each locus, the association tests relied only on the typed subset. It was suggested by the authors that the approach could potentially be generalized to other disease states and immunological phenotypes. A later genetic analysis reported fewer N-insertions in productive TCRs among donors in an Asian-associated ancestry cluster than the roughly 700-donor mean. Cytomegalovirus status was reported to be diagnosed by the classifier with high specificity and sensitivity in both the original and validation cohorts. CMV serostatus was the only immune exposure information available for the cohort. In a later analysis, HLA-associated TCR beta chains were found to be more clonally expanded and to have lower generation probabilities than equally common non-associated chains. Assigning TCR associations to individual alleles was difficult when HLA alleles, especially DR and DQ, strongly co-occurred. Because the 87-base-pair reads could not distinguish some IMGT-functional V segments, including TRBV6-2 and TRBV6-3, those segments were excluded.

The cohort comprised 550 to 700 healthy bone marrow donors. All cohort members were sampled while nominally healthy, although unrecorded immune exposures were likely present. The donor was CMV seronegative and belonged to the group of 380 or so seronegative cohort members. Each donor provided a peripheral blood sample, and peripheral blood mononuclear cells were used for TCR beta sequencing. The Qiagen DNeasy Blood Extraction Kit was used to extract genomic DNA from the blood cell samples. The sequence is built from TRBV4-2 and TRBJ2-1; too little of a D gene remains to name it. The clonotype comes from a male donor in good health and CMV-seronegative. The sequenced sample consisted of PBMCs. At the DNA level, the sequence is TGTGCCAGCAGCCAATCAATAAGGAGTGAGCAGTTCTTC. This codes for CASSQSIRSEQFF.